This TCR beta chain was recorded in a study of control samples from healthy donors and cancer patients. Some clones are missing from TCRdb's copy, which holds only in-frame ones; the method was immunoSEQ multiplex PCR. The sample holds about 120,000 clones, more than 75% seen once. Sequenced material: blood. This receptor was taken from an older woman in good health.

CDR3 region: CASSVEATSGLGDTQYF. The CDR3 coding sequence is TGTGCCAGCAGCGTAGAAGCGACTAGCGGTCTCGGGGATACGCAGTATTTT. V gene TRBV9 combines with J gene TRBJ2-3; TRBD2 agrees at 9 bases. V trimming: 0 bases; J trimming: 6 bases; junction bases outside the gene matches: 11. The CDR3 loop spans 17 amino acids. Germline assignment: CDR1 SGDLS and CDR2 YYNGEE.